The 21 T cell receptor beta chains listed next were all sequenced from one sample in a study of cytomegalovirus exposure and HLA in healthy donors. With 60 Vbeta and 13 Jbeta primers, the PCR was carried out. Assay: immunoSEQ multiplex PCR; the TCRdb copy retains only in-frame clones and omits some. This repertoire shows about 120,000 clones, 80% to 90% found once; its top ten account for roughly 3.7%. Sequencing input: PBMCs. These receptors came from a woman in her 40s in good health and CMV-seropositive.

The DNA of the CDR3 is TGTGCCAGCAGCCGACGCTCCGGGACTAGCGGCTACGAGCAGTACTTC. It is translated as CASSRRSGTSGYEQYF. The V gene is TRBV28, the J gene TRBJ2-7, with 11 bases identical to TRBD2. The CDR3 length is 16 residues. Germline lookup yields CDR1 MDHEN and CDR2 SYDVKM. Trimming at V came to 6 bases and at J to 3 bases, leaving 10 bases not matched to a gene.

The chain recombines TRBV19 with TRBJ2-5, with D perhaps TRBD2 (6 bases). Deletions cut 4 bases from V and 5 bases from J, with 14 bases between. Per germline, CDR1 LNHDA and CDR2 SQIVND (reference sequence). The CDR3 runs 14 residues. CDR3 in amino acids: CASSRGGGMETQYF. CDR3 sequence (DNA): TGTGCCAGTAGTAGGGGCGGAGGGATGGAGACCCAGTACTTC.

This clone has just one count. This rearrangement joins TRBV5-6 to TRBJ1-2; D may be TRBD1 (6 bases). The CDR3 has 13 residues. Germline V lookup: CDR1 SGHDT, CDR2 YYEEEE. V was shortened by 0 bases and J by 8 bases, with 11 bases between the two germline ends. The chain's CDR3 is CASSLGRGYGYTF. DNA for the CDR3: TGTGCCAGCAGCTTGGGCAGGGGATACGGCTACACCTTC.

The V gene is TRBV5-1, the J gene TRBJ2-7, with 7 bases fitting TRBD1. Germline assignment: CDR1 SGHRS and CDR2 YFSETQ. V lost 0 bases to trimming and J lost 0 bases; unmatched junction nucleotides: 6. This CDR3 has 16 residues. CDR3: CASSLAPGDSSYEQYF. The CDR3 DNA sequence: TGCGCCAGCAGCTTGGCCCCAGGGGACAGCTCCTACGAGCAGTACTTC.

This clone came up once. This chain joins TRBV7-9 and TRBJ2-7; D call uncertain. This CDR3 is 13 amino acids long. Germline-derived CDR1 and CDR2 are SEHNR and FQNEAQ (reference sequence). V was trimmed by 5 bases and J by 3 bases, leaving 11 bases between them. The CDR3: CASSKGDFYEQYF. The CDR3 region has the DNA TGTGCCAGCAGCAAAGGAGATTTCTACGAGCAGTACTTC.

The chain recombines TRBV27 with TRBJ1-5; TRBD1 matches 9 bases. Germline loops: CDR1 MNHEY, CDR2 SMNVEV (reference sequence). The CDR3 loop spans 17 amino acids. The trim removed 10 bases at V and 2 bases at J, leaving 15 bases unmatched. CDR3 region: CATARNPQGAGNQPQHF. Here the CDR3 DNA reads TGTGCCACCGCGAGAAACCCACAGGGGGCAGGCAATCAGCCCCAGCATTTT.

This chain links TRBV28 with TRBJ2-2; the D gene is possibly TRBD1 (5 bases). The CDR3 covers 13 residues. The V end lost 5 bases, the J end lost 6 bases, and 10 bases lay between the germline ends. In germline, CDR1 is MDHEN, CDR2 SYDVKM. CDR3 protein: CASSIRVPGELFF. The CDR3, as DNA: TGTGCCAGCAGTATCAGGGTTCCCGGGGAGCTGTTTTTT. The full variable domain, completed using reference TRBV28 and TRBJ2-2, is DVKVTQSSRYLVKRTGEKVFLECVQDMDHENMFWYRQDPGLGLRLIYFSYDVKMKEKGDIPEGYSVSREKKERFSLILESASTNQTSMYLCASSIRVPGELFFGEGSRLTVL.

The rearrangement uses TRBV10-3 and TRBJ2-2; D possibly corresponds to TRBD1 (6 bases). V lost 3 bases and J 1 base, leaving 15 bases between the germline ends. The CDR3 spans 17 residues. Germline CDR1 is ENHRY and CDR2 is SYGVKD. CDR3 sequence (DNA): TGTGCCATCAGTGAATCCCCACAGGGCTTGAACACCGGGGAGCTGTTTTTT. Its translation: CAISESPQGLNTGELFF.

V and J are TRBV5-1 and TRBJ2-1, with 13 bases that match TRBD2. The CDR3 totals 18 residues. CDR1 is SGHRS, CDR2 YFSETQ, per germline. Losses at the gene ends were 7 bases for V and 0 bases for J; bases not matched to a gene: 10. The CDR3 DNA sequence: TGCGCCAGCGCGGGACTAGCGGGATCCACGAGCTCCTACAATGAGCAGTTCTTC. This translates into CASAGLAGSTSSYNEQFF. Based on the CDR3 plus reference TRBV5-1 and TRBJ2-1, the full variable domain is KAGVTQTPRYLIKTRGQQVTLSCSPISGHRSVSWYQQTPGQGLQFLFEYFSETQRNKGNFPGRFSGRQFSNSRSEMNVSTLELGDSALYLCASAGLAGSTSSYNEQFFGPGTRLTVL.

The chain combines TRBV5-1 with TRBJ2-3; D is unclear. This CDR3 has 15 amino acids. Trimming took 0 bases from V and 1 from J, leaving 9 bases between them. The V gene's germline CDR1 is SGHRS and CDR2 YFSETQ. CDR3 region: CASSLVLVGTDTQYF. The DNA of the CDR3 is TGCGCCAGCAGCTTGGTGTTAGTCGGCACAGATACGCAGTATTTT.

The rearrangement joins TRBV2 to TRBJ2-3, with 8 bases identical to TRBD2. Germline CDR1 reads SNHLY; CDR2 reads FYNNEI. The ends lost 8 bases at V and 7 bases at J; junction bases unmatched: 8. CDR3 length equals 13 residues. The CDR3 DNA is TGTGCCAGCGAACGGGAGGGCCGTAATACGCAGTATTTT. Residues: CASEREGRNTQYF.

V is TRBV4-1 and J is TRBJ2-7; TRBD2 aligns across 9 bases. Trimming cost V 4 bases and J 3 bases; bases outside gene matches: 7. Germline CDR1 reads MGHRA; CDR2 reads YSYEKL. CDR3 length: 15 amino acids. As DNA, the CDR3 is TGCGCCAGCAGCCTTTTTAGCGGGGGAGTCTACGAGCAGTACTTC. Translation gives CASSLFSGGVYEQYF.

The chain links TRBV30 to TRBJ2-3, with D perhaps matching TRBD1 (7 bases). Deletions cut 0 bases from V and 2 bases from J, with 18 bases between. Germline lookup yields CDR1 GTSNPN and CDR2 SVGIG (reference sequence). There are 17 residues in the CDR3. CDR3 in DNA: TGTGCCTGGAGTGTACGGGGGACAGTCACAGCCACAGATACGCAGTATTTT. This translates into CAWSVRGTVTATDTQYF.

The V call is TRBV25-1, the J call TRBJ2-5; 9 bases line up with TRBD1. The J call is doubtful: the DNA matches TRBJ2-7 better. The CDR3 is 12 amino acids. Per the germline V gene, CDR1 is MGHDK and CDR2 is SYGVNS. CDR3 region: CASTGTGSEQYF. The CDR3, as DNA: TGTGCCAGCACCGGGACAGGGAGCGAGCAGTACTTC.

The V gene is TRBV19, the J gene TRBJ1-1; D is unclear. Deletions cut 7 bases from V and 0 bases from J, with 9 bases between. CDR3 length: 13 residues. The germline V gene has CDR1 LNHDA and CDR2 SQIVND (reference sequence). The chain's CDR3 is CASTADMNTEAFF. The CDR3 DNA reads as TGTGCCAGTACCGCAGACATGAACACTGAAGCTTTCTTT.

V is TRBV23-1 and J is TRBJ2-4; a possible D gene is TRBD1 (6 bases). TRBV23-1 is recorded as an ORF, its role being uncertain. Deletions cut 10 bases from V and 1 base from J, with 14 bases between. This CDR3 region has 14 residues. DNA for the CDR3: TGCGCCACCCAGGGGAACTCGGCCAAAAACATTCAGTACTTC. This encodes CATQGNSAKNIQYF.

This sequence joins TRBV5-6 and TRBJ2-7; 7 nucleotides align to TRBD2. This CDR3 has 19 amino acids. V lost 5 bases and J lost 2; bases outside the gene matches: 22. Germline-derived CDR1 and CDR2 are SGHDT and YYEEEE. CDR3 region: CASRLSSQRGLAQPYEQYF. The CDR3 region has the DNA TGTGCCAGCAGGCTATCCTCCCAGCGGGGACTGGCCCAGCCCTACGAGCAGTACTTC.

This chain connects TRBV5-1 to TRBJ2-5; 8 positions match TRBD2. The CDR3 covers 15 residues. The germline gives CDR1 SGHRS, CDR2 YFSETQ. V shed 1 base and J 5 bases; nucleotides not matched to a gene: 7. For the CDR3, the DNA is TGCGCCAGCAGCTTGAACGGGAGGGCCGGGGAGACCCAGTACTTC. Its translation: CASSLNGRAGETQYF.

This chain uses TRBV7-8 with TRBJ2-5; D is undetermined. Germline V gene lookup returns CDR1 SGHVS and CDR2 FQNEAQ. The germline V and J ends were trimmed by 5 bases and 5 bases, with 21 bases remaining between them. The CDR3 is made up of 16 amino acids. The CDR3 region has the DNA TGTGCCAGCAGCCTCTTTAGAGATTTGGGCTTGGAGACCCAGTACTTC. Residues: CASSLFRDLGLETQYF.

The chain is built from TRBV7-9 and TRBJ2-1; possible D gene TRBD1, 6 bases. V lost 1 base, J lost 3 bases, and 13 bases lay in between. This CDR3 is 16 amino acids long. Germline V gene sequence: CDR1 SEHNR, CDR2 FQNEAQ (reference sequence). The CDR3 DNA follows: TGTGCCAGCAGCTTAGGAATAGGACAGAGCTACAATGAGCAGTTCTTC. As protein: CASSLGIGQSYNEQFF.

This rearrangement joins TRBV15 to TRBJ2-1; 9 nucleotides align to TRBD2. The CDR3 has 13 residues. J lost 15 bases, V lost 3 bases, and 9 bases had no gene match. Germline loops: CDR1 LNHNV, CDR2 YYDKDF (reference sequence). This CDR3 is CATSSWGLAGLFF. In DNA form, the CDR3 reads TGTGCCACCAGCAGTTGGGGGCTAGCGGGATTGTTCTTC.